This is a list of T cell receptor beta chains from one sample in a study of blood T cell repertoires in COVID-19. Libraries were prepared by immunoSEQ multiplex PCR; TCRdb keeps only in-frame clonotypes and omits some of them. Counted here are about 200,000 clones, roughly 90% occurring once; the ten biggest clones make up around 17%. The sequencing sample was made of peripheral blood. Receptors originate from a man between 50 and 59 years old with COVID-19, enrolled during active disease. The CDR3 runs from the conserved cysteine through the conserved F or W. The order of the fields is clone size, J gene, V gene, D gene, CDR3 DNA, CDR3 protein. D genes are given only for firm matches. Size tells how often a clone was seen (once, few, many) or the class of an expanded clone, and some rows leave it out.

size: .
J: TRBJ2-5
V: TRBV4-2
D: TRBD1
DNA: TGTGCCAGCAGCCAGCCCGGGACAGGTGCGGAGGAGACCCAGTACTTC
CDR3: CASSQPGTGAEETQYF

size: few
J: TRBJ2-7
V: TRBV7-2
D: .
DNA: TGTGCCAGCAGCTTGTCTTTCTACGAGCAGTACTTC
CDR3: CASSLSFYEQYF

size: .
J: TRBJ2-2
V: TRBV24-1
D: .
DNA: TGTGCCACCAGTCCAGGGCGCGCCTCCGGGGAGCTGTTTTTT
CDR3: CATSPGRASGELFF

size: once
J: TRBJ1-5
V: TRBV30
D: TRBD1
DNA: TGTGCCTGGAGTGTACAGGGGGGACAGCCCCAGCATTTT
CDR3: CAWSVQGGQPQHF

size: .
J: TRBJ1-6
V: TRBV9
D: TRBD1
DNA: TGTGCCAGCAGCGGCAGGGGGCAGGGGGCTCGTAATTCACCCCTCCACTTT
CDR3: CASSGRGQGARNSPLHF

size: .
J: TRBJ2-5
V: TRBV9
D: .
DNA: TGTGCCAGCAGCGTAGGGGACTTCTTGCAGACCCAGTACTTC
CDR3: CASSVGDFLQTQYF

size: .
J: TRBJ2-2
V: TRBV5-1
D: TRBD2
DNA: TGCGCCAGCAGCTTGGGTACTAGCGGTCGTACCGGGGAGCTGTTTTTT
CDR3: CASSLGTSGRTGELFF

size: .
J: TRBJ1-1
V: TRBV29-1
D: .
DNA: TGCAGCGGAAACGGACTGACGAACACTGAAGCTTTCTTT
CDR3: CSGNGLTNTEAFF

size: .
J: TRBJ2-7
V: TRBV2
D: .
DNA: TGTGCCAGCAGGAACACGGGATTACCCTACGAGCAGTACTTC
CDR3: CASRNTGLPYEQYF

size: .
J: TRBJ2-1
V: TRBV19
D: TRBD2
DNA: TGTGCCAGTAGTATCTACACTAGCGGGAGCAATAATGAGCAGTTCTTC
CDR3: CASSIYTSGSNNEQFF

size: .
J: TRBJ2-1
V: TRBV14
D: .
DNA: TGTGCCAGCAGCCAACGTTACAATGAGCAGTTCTTC
CDR3: CASSQRYNEQFF

size: .
J: TRBJ2-1
V: TRBV2
D: TRBD1
DNA: TGTGCCAGCAGTAGCCGGGACAGGGCCAATGAGCAGTTCTTC
CDR3: CASSSRDRANEQFF

size: .
J: TRBJ2-3
V: TRBV29-1
D: TRBD1
DNA: TGCAGCGTCAAACAGGGGAGTAGCACAGATACGCAGTATTTT
CDR3: CSVKQGSSTDTQYF

size: few
J: TRBJ2-2
V: TRBV11-2
D: .
DNA: TGTGCCAGCAGCTATCCCGTCGGAGGGGCGCGGGGCACCGGGGAGCTGTTTTTT
CDR3: CASSYPVGGARGTGELFF

size: .
J: TRBJ2-5
V: TRBV27
D: TRBD1
DNA: TGTGCCAGCAGTTTATCCCGACAGGGTACTCAAGAGACCCAGTACTTC
CDR3: CASSLSRQGTQETQYF

size: .
J: TRBJ1-2
V: TRBV7-3
D: .
DNA: TGTGCCAGCAGCATAGACAGTCAGGGTGGCTACACCTTC
CDR3: CASSIDSQGGYTF

size: .
J: TRBJ2-7
V: TRBV5-4
D: TRBD2
DNA: TGTGCCAGCAGCCCGGTGATAGCGGGAGCTCAAAGCTACGAGCAGTACTTC
CDR3: CASSPVIAGAQSYEQYF

size: .
J: TRBJ1-4
V: TRBV2
D: TRBD1
DNA: TGTGCCAGCAGTGAGGCGGACAGGTCCGAAAAACTGTTTTTT
CDR3: CASSEADRSEKLFF

size: few
J: TRBJ2-2
V: TRBV29-1
D: TRBD1
DNA: TGCAGCGCCGACAGGGTCGGGGAGCTGTTTTTT
CDR3: CSADRVGELFF

size: .
J: TRBJ2-5
V: TRBV2
D: .
DNA: TGTGCCAGCAGGCCCGTTAGGCCAGCGGAAGAGACCCAGTACTTC
CDR3: CASRPVRPAEETQYF

size: .
J: TRBJ2-3
V: TRBV6-2/TRBV6-3
D: TRBD2
DNA: TGTGCCAGCAGTTACGGGACTAGCGGGGACACAGATACGCAGTATTTT
CDR3: CASSYGTSGDTDTQYF

size: .
J: TRBJ1-3
V: TRBV7-8
D: TRBD1
DNA: TGTGCCAGCAGCTACGACAGGGTACCTGGAAACACCATATATTTT
CDR3: CASSYDRVPGNTIYF

size: .
J: TRBJ2-3
V: TRBV6-6
D: TRBD1
DNA: TGTGCCAGCAGTTACTCGGCAGGGGGCCGGTATACGCAGTATTTT
CDR3: CASSYSAGGRYTQYF

size: .
J: TRBJ1-1
V: TRBV18
D: TRBD1
DNA: TGTGCCAGCTCACCATCGATAAAATGGACAGGGGGCGGTAATGCTGAAGCTTTCTTT
CDR3: CASSPSIKWTGGGNAEAFF

size: once
J: TRBJ1-5
V: TRBV7-2
D: .
DNA: TGTGCCAGCAGCCCCATGGGGGGTACTAGGGGTCAGCCCCAGCATTTT
CDR3: CASSPMGGTRGQPQHF

size: .
J: TRBJ1-6
V: TRBV5-1
D: .
DNA: TGCGCCAGCAGCTTGGGGGGCCCCTATCGGTGGGCTTATAATTCACCCCTCCACTTT
CDR3: CASSLGGPYRWAYNSPLHF

size: .
J: TRBJ1-5
V: TRBV5-6
D: TRBD1
DNA: TGTGCCCACAGGGGACCCGGTCAGCCCCAGCATTTT
CDR3: CAHRGPGQPQHF

size: .
J: TRBJ2-1
V: TRBV19
D: TRBD2
DNA: TGTGCCAGTAACGAGCGGGGGGGAAATGAGCAGTTCTTC
CDR3: CASNERGGNEQFF

size: .
J: TRBJ2-7
V: TRBV7-9
D: .
DNA: TGTGCCAGCAGCCACGGGATCCTACCCCAAGAGCAGTACTTC
CDR3: CASSHGILPQEQYF

size: .
J: TRBJ1-1
V: TRBV18
D: TRBD1
DNA: TGTGCCAGCTCACCAAAGACAGGGTACGGCACTGAAGCTTTCTTT
CDR3: CASSPKTGYGTEAFF

size: .
J: TRBJ1-2
V: TRBV27
D: .
DNA: TGTGCCAGCAGTCCGGGAGGGCCTTGGGGTGGCTACACCTTC
CDR3: CASSPGGPWGGYTF

size: .
J: TRBJ2-7
V: TRBV6-1
D: .
DNA: TGTGCCAGCAGTGAAGTCGGCGCGGGGGAGCAGTACTTC
CDR3: CASSEVGAGEQYF

size: .
J: TRBJ1-6
V: TRBV6-2/TRBV6-3
D: TRBD1
DNA: TGTGCCAGCAGTTGGACAGGGGAAGGATCACCCCTCCACTTT
CDR3: CASSWTGEGSPLHF

size: .
J: TRBJ2-3
V: TRBV6-5
D: .
DNA: TGTGCCAGCAGTTACCCGGGCACAGATACGCAGTATTTT
CDR3: CASSYPGTDTQYF

size: .
J: TRBJ2-7
V: TRBV5-1
D: .
DNA: TGCGCCAGCAGCCCCCGGGACAACTCCTACGAGCAGTACTTC
CDR3: CASSPRDNSYEQYF

size: .
J: TRBJ2-2
V: TRBV6-5
D: .
DNA: TGTGCCAGCAGTTACTGGACTACGAACACCGGGGAGCTGTTTTTT
CDR3: CASSYWTTNTGELFF

size: .
J: TRBJ2-3
V: TRBV25-1
D: TRBD2
DNA: TGTGCCAGCAGTGACCCCCGGACTAGCGGGTCTAGCACAGATACGCAGTATTTT
CDR3: CASSDPRTSGSSTDTQYF

size: .
J: TRBJ2-1
V: TRBV12-3/TRBV12-4
D: .
DNA: TGTGCCAGCACTCTAACTAGCAATTCGCAGTTCTTC
CDR3: CASTLTSNSQFF

size: .
J: TRBJ1-5
V: TRBV6-6
D: TRBD1
DNA: TGTGCCAGCACCCTGACAGGGTTTCATCAGCCCCAGCATTTT
CDR3: CASTLTGFHQPQHF

size: .
J: TRBJ2-7
V: TRBV6-5
D: TRBD2
DNA: TGTGCCGGCGGGAGACCAGACTACGAGCAGTACTTC
CDR3: CAGGRPDYEQYF

size: .
J: TRBJ2-5
V: TRBV27
D: TRBD2
DNA: TGTGCCAGCAGTCCACTAGCGGTGGAGACCCAGTACTTC
CDR3: CASSPLAVETQYF

size: few
J: TRBJ1-6
V: TRBV11-2
D: TRBD1
DNA: TGTGCCAGCAGCTTAGGGAGGACAGGGGGGAATTCACCCCTCCACTTT
CDR3: CASSLGRTGGNSPLHF

size: .
J: TRBJ2-7
V: TRBV4-3
D: TRBD1
DNA: TGCGCCAGCAGCTTAGGCCCAGGGGGCTACGAGCAGTACTTC
CDR3: CASSLGPGGYEQYF

size: .
J: TRBJ2-3
V: TRBV5-4
D: TRBD1
DNA: TGTGCCAGCAGCACCGGACAGGGGAGGGACACAGATACGCAGTATTTT
CDR3: CASSTGQGRDTDTQYF

size: .
J: TRBJ2-1
V: TRBV10-3
D: .
DNA: TGTGCCATCAGTGAGTTTTCGGGAGACTACAATGAGCAGTTCTTC
CDR3: CAISEFSGDYNEQFF

size: .
J: TRBJ2-7
V: TRBV14
D: .
DNA: TGTGCCAGCAGCCAGCAATTTTTGAGCGAGCAGTACTTC
CDR3: CASSQQFLSEQYF

size: .
J: TRBJ2-3
V: TRBV4-3
D: TRBD2
DNA: TGCGCCAGCAGCCAAGATTTTTATGGGCTAGCGGGCGCAGATACGCAGTATTTT
CDR3: CASSQDFYGLAGADTQYF

size: once
J: TRBJ1-2
V: TRBV24-1
D: .
DNA: TGTGCCACCAGTGATTCTCTGGCTGGCTACACCTTC
CDR3: CATSDSLAGYTF